A single sample is the source of the 29 T cell receptor beta chains below, sequenced in a study of shared clonotypes between healthy human individuals. This table comes from immunoSEQ multiplex PCR, and its TCRdb copy is limited to in-frame clones, with some not included. The profile shows about 2.4 million clones, approximately 93% of them singletons. Input material: naive CD4+ T cells from PBMCs. Noted subset: CD45RA+ positively selected. Every receptor here comes from a man between 18 and 35 years old in good health. Some clones in this sample may be carry-over from other donors' samples.

This clone came up once. This sequence joins TRBV28 and TRBJ2-1, with D hard to call. V dropped 6 bases and J dropped 8 bases, with 8 bases sitting between them. The CDR3 runs 11 residues. Germline-derived CDR1 and CDR2 are MDHEN and SYDVKM. CDR3 DNA: TGTGCCAGCAGGGCCCTGGATGAGCAGTTCTTC. It translates to CASRALDEQFF.

This chain uses TRBV27 with TRBJ1-4; 7 bases agree with TRBD1. The CDR3 is 14 amino acids. J was trimmed by 2 bases and V by 7 bases; bases with no gene match: 4. Germline V CDR1 and CDR2: MNHEY, SMNVEV (reference sequence). The CDR3 bases are TGTGCCAGCAATAAACAGGGGACTAATGAAAAACTGTTTTTT. It is translated as CASNKQGTNEKLFF.

V is TRBV9 and J is TRBJ2-3; the match to TRBD1 covers 7 bases. Trimming cost V 3 bases and J 0 bases; bases outside gene matches: 4. The CDR3 is made up of 15 amino acids. Looked up from germline, CDR1 is SGDLS and CDR2 is YYNGEE. The CDR3 DNA sequence: TGTGCCAGCAGCGGAGGGACAGCCAGCACAGATACGCAGTATTTT. As protein: CASSGGTASTDTQYF. Looking up the rest from reference TRBV9 and TRBJ2-3 gives the full variable domain: DSGVTQTPKHLITATGQRVTLRCSPRSGDLSVYWYQQSLDQGLQFLIQYYNGEERAKGNILERFSAQQFPDLHSELNLSSLELGDSALYFCASSGGTASTDTQYFGPGTRLTVL.

The CDR3 reads CASPPSGNSGNTIYF. CDR3 bases: TGTGCCAGCCCCCCCAGCGGCAACTCTGGAAACACCATATATTTT. The chain employs TRBV7-2 and TRBJ1-3; D ambiguous. V lost 8 bases, J lost 0 bases, and 14 bases lay in between. The CDR3 runs to 15 residues. Germline V CDR1 and CDR2: SGHTA, FQGNSA.

J is TRBJ2-7 and V is TRBV6-6; tentatively, D is TRBD1 (6 bases). Germline CDR1 is MNHNY and CDR2 is SVGAGI (reference sequence). Deletions cut 0 bases from V and 2 bases from J, with 11 bases between. The CDR3 extends over 15 amino acids. For the CDR3, the DNA is TGTGCCAGCAGTTACTCTCCGACAGGAACCTACGAGCAGTACTTC. Its protein product is CASSYSPTGTYEQYF.

This chain links TRBV10-2 with TRBJ1-3; D is unresolved. The CDR3 length is 16 residues. Germline loops: CDR1 WSHSY, CDR2 SAAADI. Trimming left V 8 bases short and J 0 bases short, with 17 bases between. This CDR3 is CASSTGQPPSGNTIYF. The CDR3 bases are TGCGCCAGCTCGACGGGCCAGCCCCCCTCTGGAAACACCATATATTTT.

The CDR3 here is CARARDDNSPLHF. DNA for the CDR3: TGTGCCCGGGCGAGGGACGATAATTCACCCCTCCACTTT. The chain employs TRBV30 and TRBJ1-6; D may be TRBD1 (5 bases). V shed 8 bases and J shed 5 bases, with 13 bases lying between them. There are 13 residues in the CDR3. Germline CDR1 reads GTSNPN; CDR2 reads SVGIG (reference sequence).

This chain connects TRBV28 to TRBJ1-4; the match to TRBD1 covers 11 bases. V trimming: 6 bases; J trimming: 6 bases; junction bases outside the gene matches: 9. The CDR3 runs 16 residues. The V gene's germline CDR1 is MDHEN and CDR2 SYDVKM. CDR3 DNA sequence: TGTGCCAGCAGGGACAGGGGGCGGCGCGAAGATGAAAAACTGTTTTTT. It is translated as CASRDRGRREDEKLFF. Full variable domain (remainder filled in from reference TRBV28 and TRBJ1-4): DVKVTQSSRYLVKRTGEKVFLECVQDMDHENMFWYRQDPGLGLRLIYFSYDVKMKEKGDIPEGYSVSREKKERFSLILESASTNQTSMYLCASRDRGRREDEKLFFGSGTQLSVL.

About this clone itself: The sample holds other DNA sequences that translate to the same CDR3. CDR3 DNA: TGTGCCTGGAGCCCGGACTACGAGCAGTACTTC. Protein: CAWSPDYEQYF. The rearrangement links TRBV30 to TRBJ2-7; D remains ambiguous. Trimming took 3 bases from V and 3 from J, leaving 6 bases between them. Germline V lookup: CDR1 GTSNPN, CDR2 SVGIG (reference sequence). CDR3 size: 11 residues.

Concerning this clone itself: Other nucleotide sequences from this sample produce the same CDR3. The CDR3 DNA sequence: TGTGCCAGCAGCTTAGCAGGGAGCTCCTACGAGCAGTACTTC. Amino acid sequence: CASSLAGSSYEQYF. This sequence joins TRBV7-8 and TRBJ2-7, with D possibly matching TRBD2 (5 bases). Germline CDR1 is SGHVS and CDR2 is FQNEAQ. V was clipped by 0 bases and J by 0 bases, with 6 bases between them. This CDR3 has 14 residues.

DNA for the CDR3: TGCGCCAGCAGTCAATCCCCCCCCGGGAGTCGAGAGACCCAGTACTTC. Translation: CASSQSPPGSRETQYF. This chain links TRBV23-1 with TRBJ2-5; D is perhaps TRBD2 (6 bases). TRBV23-1 is placed among ORFs of uncertain function. V lost 0 bases and J 4 bases, leaving 15 bases between the germline ends. This CDR3 has 16 amino acids.

The chain recombines TRBV19 with TRBJ2-7; the match to TRBD2 covers 8 bases. The CDR3 extends over 14 amino acids. V dropped 5 bases and J dropped 3; count of bases not matched to a gene: 6. The germline CDR1 and CDR2 sequences are LNHDA and SQIVND (reference sequence). The DNA of the CDR3 is TGTGCCAGTAGTCCGGGTCTAGCGGGCTACGAGCAGTACTTC. This translates into CASSPGLAGYEQYF.

This chain uses TRBV7-2 with TRBJ2-7; TRBD1 matches 7 bases. V shed 2 bases and J 3 bases; nucleotides not matched to a gene: 10. The CDR3 has 16 amino acids. The V gene's germline CDR1 is SGHTA and CDR2 FQGNSA. The CDR3 here is CASSLPGTAVDYEQYF. The CDR3 nucleotides read TGTGCCAGCAGCTTACCGGGGACAGCCGTAGACTACGAGCAGTACTTC.

The chain uses TRBV21-1 and TRBJ2-5; no check of the table's D call, TRBD1, against the DNA was made. TRBV21-1 is given as a pseudogene. CDR3 length: 17 amino acids. The CDR3 region has the DNA TGTGCCAGCAGGAAAAGGGTAGAATCGACAGGTCAAGAGACCCAGTACTTC. It encodes CASRKRVESTGQETQYF.

The J gene is TRBJ2-7, the V gene TRBV6-1, with a possible D match to TRBD2 (6 bases). Germline values: CDR1 MNHNS, CDR2 SASEGT. Trimming left V 6 bases short and J 2 bases short, with 14 bases between. There are 14 residues in the CDR3. CDR3 residues: CASRGWGVTYEQYF. The CDR3 DNA reads as TGTGCCAGCAGGGGATGGGGGGTGACCTACGAGCAGTACTTC.

With respect to this clone: This specimen includes other DNA sequences encoding the same CDR3. V is TRBV5-4 and J is TRBJ2-3; no definite D call. CDR1 is SGHNT and CDR2 is YYREEE in the germline V gene (reference sequence). This CDR3 is built from 11 residues. V shed 5 bases and J shed 4 bases, with 5 bases lying between them. Here the CDR3 reads CASRGPDTQYF. The CDR3 region has the DNA TGTGCCAGCAGGGGCCCAGATACGCAGTATTTT.

V usage is TRBV29-1 and J usage is TRBJ1-1; no definite D call. Germline-derived CDR1 and CDR2 are SQVTM and ANQGSEA. V lost 0 bases and J 0 bases, leaving 11 bases between the germline ends. The CDR3 is 15 amino acids. For the CDR3, the DNA is TGCAGCGTTGAAGAGTGGGCACTCCTGAACACTGAAGCTTTCTTT. Translating gives CSVEEWALLNTEAFF.

This chain links TRBV7-9 with TRBJ2-7; D possibly uses TRBD1 or TRBD2 (6 bases each). There are 15 residues in the CDR3. Germline CDR1 reads SEHNR; CDR2 reads FQNEAQ (reference sequence). Trimming removed 5 bases from V and 3 bases from J, with 17 bases in between. The CDR3 DNA reads TGTGCCAGCAGCCCCACCTGGGGGGCAGACTACGAGCAGTACTTC. Protein: CASSPTWGADYEQYF.

The V gene is TRBV5-1, the J gene TRBJ2-5; TRBD1 matches at 7 bases. Trimming took 4 bases from V and 2 from J; bases not matched to a gene: 5. The CDR3 length is 14 residues. CDR1 is SGHRS and CDR2 is YFSETQ in the germline V gene. Written as DNA, the CDR3 is TGCGCCAGCAGCAAGGGACAGTTTCAAGAGACCCAGTACTTC. Its translation is CASSKGQFQETQYF. The full variable domain, completed using reference TRBV5-1 and TRBJ2-5, is KAGVTQTPRYLIKTRGQQVTLSCSPISGHRSVSWYQQTPGQGLQFLFEYFSETQRNKGNFPGRFSGRQFSNSRSEMNVSTLELGDSALYLCASSKGQFQETQYFGPGTRLLVL.

This chain links TRBV28 with TRBJ2-7, with TRBD1 identical over 9 bases. The V gene's germline CDR1 is MDHEN and CDR2 SYDVKM. V lost 8 bases, J lost 3 bases, and 5 bases stayed unmatched. The CDR3 is 13 amino acids. The CDR3 spells CASGRQGVYEQYF. Here the CDR3 DNA reads TGTGCCAGCGGCAGACAGGGGGTCTACGAGCAGTACTTC.

Only a few counts were recorded for this clone. In DNA, the CDR3 is TGTGCCAGCAGCTTAATGGCGGGAGGATCCACCGGGGAGCTGTTTTTT. The encoded protein is CASSLMAGGSTGELFF. The rearrangement uses TRBV7-3 and TRBJ2-2, with TRBD2 identical over 8 bases. V lost 1 base, J lost 4 bases, and 5 bases stayed unmatched. Germline-derived CDR1 and CDR2 are SGHTA and FQGTGA. The CDR3 extends over 16 amino acids.

In DNA form, the CDR3 reads TGTGCCTGGGGGACCACCAACACTGAAGCTTTCTTT. Its protein is CAWGTTNTEAFF. The chain joins TRBV30 to TRBJ1-1, with a weak D call TRBD1 (5 bases). Germline V gene sequence: CDR1 GTSNPN, CDR2 SVGIG (reference sequence). The length of the CDR3 is 12 residues. Trimming removed 5 bases from V and 2 bases from J, with 9 bases in between. The whole variable domain, filled in from reference TRBV30 and TRBJ1-1, reads SQTIHQWPATLVQPVGSPLSLECTVEGTSNPNLYWYRQAAGRGLQLLFYSVGIGQISSEVPQNLSASRPQDRQFILSSKKLLLSDSGFYLCAWGTTNTEAFFGQGTRLTVV.

V usage is TRBV6-6 and J usage is TRBJ1-1; no firm D call. This CDR3 is built from 16 residues. Trimming took 0 bases from V and 1 from J, leaving 12 bases between them. Looked up from germline, CDR1 is MNHNY and CDR2 is SVGAGI (reference sequence). The CDR3 region is CASSYSRTPSNTEAFF. CDR3 sequence (DNA): TGTGCCAGCAGTTACTCGAGAACTCCTTCGAACACTGAAGCTTTCTTT.

The chain uses TRBV7-2 and TRBJ1-1, with D uncertain. The V and J ends lost 2 bases and 6 bases respectively, with 10 bases between them. The CDR3 has 13 amino acids. Germline V gene sequence: CDR1 SGHTA, CDR2 FQGNSA. The CDR3, as DNA: TGTGCCAGCAGCTTAATCGGGTCCGCTGAAGCTTTCTTT. Protein sequence: CASSLIGSAEAFF.

The chain is built from TRBV29-1 and TRBJ1-1; TRBD1 is a possible D gene (5 bases). Germline CDR1 reads SQVTM; CDR2 reads ANQGSEA. With 1 base removed from V and 6 bases from J, the gap between germline ends came to 9 bases. The CDR3 sequence is 12 residues long. The CDR3 protein is CSVEVRGAEAFF. The CDR3 DNA sequence: TGCAGCGTTGAAGTTAGAGGGGCTGAAGCTTTCTTT.

The rearrangement uses TRBV14 and TRBJ2-1; TRBD2 agrees at 7 bases. The V gene's germline CDR1 is SGHDN and CDR2 FVKESK. With V trimmed by 1 base and J by 8 bases, 8 bases remained unmatched. This CDR3 spans 15 amino acids. CDR3 DNA: TGTGCCAGCAGCCAAGGCAGCGGGGCTAGGGATGAGCAGTTCTTC. This gives the protein CASSQGSGARDEQFF.

This chain links TRBV6-6 with TRBJ2-5, with D perhaps matching TRBD2 (6 bases). Germline assignment: CDR1 MNHNY and CDR2 SVGAGI (reference sequence). V gave up 6 bases and J gave up 5 bases, with 13 bases separating them. The CDR3 runs 13 residues. CDR3 DNA: TGTGCCAGCAGCCCCGGGGGTCGGGAGACCCAGTACTTC. Its translation: CASSPGGRETQYF.

The gene calls are TRBV6-6 and TRBJ2-7, with TRBD1 matching 10 bases. CDR1 and CDR2 from the germline V gene are MNHNY and SVGAGI (reference sequence). The CDR3 loop spans 14 amino acids. Losses at the gene ends were 5 bases for V and 4 bases for J; bases not matched to a gene: 5. CDR3 DNA sequence: TGTGCCAGCAGTAAGGGGACAGGGGCGTACGAGCAGTACTTC. This sequence encodes CASSKGTGAYEQYF.

The chain has TRBV7-9 and TRBJ1-5, with D maybe TRBD1 (5 bases). CDR1 SEHNR and CDR2 FQNEAQ come from the germline V gene (reference sequence). V was shortened by 6 bases and J by 1 base, with 13 bases between the two germline ends. The CDR3 covers 15 residues. CDR3 DNA sequence: TGTGCCAGCAGAGCAGGGACGGGGAGCAATCAGCCCCAGCATTTT. It yields the protein CASRAGTGSNQPQHF.